This T cell receptor beta chain was identified during a study of T cell clusters in autoimmune cytopenias. One tube held mixed TRB-A and TRB-B primer pools for touch-down PCR. TCRdb re-called the multiplex PCR reads and gives one entry per CDR3 protein, without DNA. The sample table includes a few thousand distinct CDR3 sequences. Considering frequency, this clonotype is medium-sized. Each sample's input was roughly 270 ng genomic DNA, roughly 40,000 genome equivalents. These same data were also listed under a study on T cell repertoires in aging, cancer and after chemotherapy.

Sequencing was carried out using peripheral blood. This sequence was found in a human donor in good health.

CDR3 residues: CASSGFGQTGETQYF. The V and J genes are TRBV11-1 and TRBJ2-5. Germline CDR1 reads SGHAT; CDR2 reads FQDESV (reference sequence). The CDR3 runs to 15 residues.